The clone carrying this T cell receptor (beta chain) occurred once. One end of the junction is discordant with germline, which a read error may explain. Data came from immunoSEQ multiplex PCR; TCRdb stores just in-frame clones and leaves some out. The sample includes roughly 120,000 clones, 80% to 85% of them seen just once. The CDR3 runs 14 residues. CDR1 SSHAT and CDR2 FNYEAQ come from the germline V gene (reference sequence). This record belongs to a study of T cell responses to AZD1222 COVID-19 vaccine. Looking at the study overall: Recipients boosted at about 4 weeks or about 12 weeks are pooled.

The chain carries TRBV7-7 and TRBJ2-1, with D maybe TRBD2 (5 bases). The sample consisted of peripheral blood, taken on day 0 of AZD1222 vaccination. This sequence was found in an adult in good health. CDR3: CASSRAVTANEQFF. In nucleotides, the CDR3 is TGTGCTAGCAGCCGAGCGGTTACTGCCAATGAGCAGTTCTTC.